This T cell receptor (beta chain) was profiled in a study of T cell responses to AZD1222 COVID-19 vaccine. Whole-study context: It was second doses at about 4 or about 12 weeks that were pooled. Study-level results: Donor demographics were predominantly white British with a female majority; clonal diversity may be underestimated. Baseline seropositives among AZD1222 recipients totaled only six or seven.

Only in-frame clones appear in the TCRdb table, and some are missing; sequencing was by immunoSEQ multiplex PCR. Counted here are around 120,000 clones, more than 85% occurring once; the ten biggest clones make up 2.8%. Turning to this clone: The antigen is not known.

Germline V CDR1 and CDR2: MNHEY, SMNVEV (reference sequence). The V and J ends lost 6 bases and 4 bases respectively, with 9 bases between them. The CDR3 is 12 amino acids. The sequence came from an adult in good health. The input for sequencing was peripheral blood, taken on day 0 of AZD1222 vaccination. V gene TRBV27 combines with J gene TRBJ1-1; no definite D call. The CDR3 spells CASRRVSTEAFF. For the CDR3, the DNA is TGTGCCAGCAGGAGGGTGTCCACTGAAGCTTTCTTT.